This is a list of T cell receptor beta chains from one sample in a study of blood T cell repertoires in COVID-19. Clones were sequenced by immunoSEQ multiplex PCR, and TCRdb holds only the in-frame ones, with some missing. The sample yields about 160,000 clones, around 85% seen once. The source material was PBMCs or T cells enriched from blood (not recorded which). The receptors derive from a woman in her forties with acute COVID-19. CDR3s include the opening cysteine and the closing phenylalanine or tryptophan. Fields, in order: V gene, J gene, CDR3 protein.

>TRBV19|TRBJ2-1
CASSIGRGSNEQFF
>TRBV7-2|TRBJ1-2
CASSLEREYGYTF
>TRBV27|TRBJ1-1
CASSLSGLQSTEAFF
>TRBV7-7|TRBJ2-2
CASSLKWGPTGELFF
>TRBV6-5|TRBJ1-1
CASNSGVFAEAFF
>TRBV5-1|TRBJ2-2
CASSPGASGSVAGELFF
>TRBV6-5|TRBJ2-1
CASSIQGARYNEQFF
>TRBV2|TRBJ1-1
CASRQRQGNTEAFF
>TRBV2|TRBJ2-2
CASIQEGGRRSTGELFF
>TRBV6-5|TRBJ2-7
CASSLKPTGYEQYF
>TRBV14|TRBJ2-2
CASSNHKWELFF
>TRBV2|TRBJ1-5
CASSEYSGSNQPQHF
>TRBV5-4|TRBJ2-1
CASSLGSLGQYNEQFF
>TRBV6-5|TRBJ1-1
CASRLDLNTEAFF
>TRBV23-1|TRBJ1-1
CASGSPGRTGEVGTEAFF
>TRBV7-8|TRBJ2-3
CASSLASGSGYF
>TRBV28|TRBJ2-1
CASALGGHNEQFF
>TRBV7-2|TRBJ1-3
CASSLVAGAGNTIYF
>TRBV4-2|TRBJ2-3
CASSQEGAEVTDTQYF
>TRBV4-2|TRBJ2-2
CASSQTSGRAGELFF
>TRBV4-2|TRBJ1-4
CASSLGSTNEKLFF
>TRBV5-1|TRBJ2-5
CASSVGQGETQYF
>TRBV20-1|TRBJ2-2
CSARASGELFF
>TRBV5-1|TRBJ2-1
CASSPAGAYNEQFF
>TRBV7-8|TRBJ2-3
CASSPNPGLAGGTSTDTQYF
>TRBV7-7|TRBJ1-1
CASSSRPNTEAFF
>TRBV11-2|TRBJ2-7
CASSPGTGAYEQYF
>TRBV2|TRBJ2-7
CASSELVGGVEQYF